This TCR beta chain was obtained from a study of PD-1 blockade in classical Hodgkin lymphoma. Clones were sequenced by immunoSEQ multiplex PCR, and TCRdb holds only the in-frame ones, with some missing. Here the sample spans about 110,000 clones, roughly 87% being singletons. This clone was counted between two and nine times. No antigen is known for it. Trimming pared 10 bases from V and 4 bases from J, leaving 19 bases between. Germline CDR1 and CDR2: SGHNT and YENEEA. The length of the CDR3 is 14 residues. Every patient experienced relapse after autologous stem cell transplantation, and brentuximab vedotin exposure varied. The study's findings and limits: Relapsed/refractory patients reportedly had lower baseline diversity than newly diagnosed patients.

The chain joins TRBV11-3 to TRBJ1-1, with a weak D call TRBD1 (5 bases). The source is a human donor with classical Hodgkin lymphoma. Sequenced material: peripheral blood mononuclear cells (PBMCs), taken before the second cycle of nivolumab. The CDR3 bases are TGTGCCACACCTAAACCCCCGGGACCCACTGAAGCTTTCTTT. Translated: CATPKPPGPTEAFF.